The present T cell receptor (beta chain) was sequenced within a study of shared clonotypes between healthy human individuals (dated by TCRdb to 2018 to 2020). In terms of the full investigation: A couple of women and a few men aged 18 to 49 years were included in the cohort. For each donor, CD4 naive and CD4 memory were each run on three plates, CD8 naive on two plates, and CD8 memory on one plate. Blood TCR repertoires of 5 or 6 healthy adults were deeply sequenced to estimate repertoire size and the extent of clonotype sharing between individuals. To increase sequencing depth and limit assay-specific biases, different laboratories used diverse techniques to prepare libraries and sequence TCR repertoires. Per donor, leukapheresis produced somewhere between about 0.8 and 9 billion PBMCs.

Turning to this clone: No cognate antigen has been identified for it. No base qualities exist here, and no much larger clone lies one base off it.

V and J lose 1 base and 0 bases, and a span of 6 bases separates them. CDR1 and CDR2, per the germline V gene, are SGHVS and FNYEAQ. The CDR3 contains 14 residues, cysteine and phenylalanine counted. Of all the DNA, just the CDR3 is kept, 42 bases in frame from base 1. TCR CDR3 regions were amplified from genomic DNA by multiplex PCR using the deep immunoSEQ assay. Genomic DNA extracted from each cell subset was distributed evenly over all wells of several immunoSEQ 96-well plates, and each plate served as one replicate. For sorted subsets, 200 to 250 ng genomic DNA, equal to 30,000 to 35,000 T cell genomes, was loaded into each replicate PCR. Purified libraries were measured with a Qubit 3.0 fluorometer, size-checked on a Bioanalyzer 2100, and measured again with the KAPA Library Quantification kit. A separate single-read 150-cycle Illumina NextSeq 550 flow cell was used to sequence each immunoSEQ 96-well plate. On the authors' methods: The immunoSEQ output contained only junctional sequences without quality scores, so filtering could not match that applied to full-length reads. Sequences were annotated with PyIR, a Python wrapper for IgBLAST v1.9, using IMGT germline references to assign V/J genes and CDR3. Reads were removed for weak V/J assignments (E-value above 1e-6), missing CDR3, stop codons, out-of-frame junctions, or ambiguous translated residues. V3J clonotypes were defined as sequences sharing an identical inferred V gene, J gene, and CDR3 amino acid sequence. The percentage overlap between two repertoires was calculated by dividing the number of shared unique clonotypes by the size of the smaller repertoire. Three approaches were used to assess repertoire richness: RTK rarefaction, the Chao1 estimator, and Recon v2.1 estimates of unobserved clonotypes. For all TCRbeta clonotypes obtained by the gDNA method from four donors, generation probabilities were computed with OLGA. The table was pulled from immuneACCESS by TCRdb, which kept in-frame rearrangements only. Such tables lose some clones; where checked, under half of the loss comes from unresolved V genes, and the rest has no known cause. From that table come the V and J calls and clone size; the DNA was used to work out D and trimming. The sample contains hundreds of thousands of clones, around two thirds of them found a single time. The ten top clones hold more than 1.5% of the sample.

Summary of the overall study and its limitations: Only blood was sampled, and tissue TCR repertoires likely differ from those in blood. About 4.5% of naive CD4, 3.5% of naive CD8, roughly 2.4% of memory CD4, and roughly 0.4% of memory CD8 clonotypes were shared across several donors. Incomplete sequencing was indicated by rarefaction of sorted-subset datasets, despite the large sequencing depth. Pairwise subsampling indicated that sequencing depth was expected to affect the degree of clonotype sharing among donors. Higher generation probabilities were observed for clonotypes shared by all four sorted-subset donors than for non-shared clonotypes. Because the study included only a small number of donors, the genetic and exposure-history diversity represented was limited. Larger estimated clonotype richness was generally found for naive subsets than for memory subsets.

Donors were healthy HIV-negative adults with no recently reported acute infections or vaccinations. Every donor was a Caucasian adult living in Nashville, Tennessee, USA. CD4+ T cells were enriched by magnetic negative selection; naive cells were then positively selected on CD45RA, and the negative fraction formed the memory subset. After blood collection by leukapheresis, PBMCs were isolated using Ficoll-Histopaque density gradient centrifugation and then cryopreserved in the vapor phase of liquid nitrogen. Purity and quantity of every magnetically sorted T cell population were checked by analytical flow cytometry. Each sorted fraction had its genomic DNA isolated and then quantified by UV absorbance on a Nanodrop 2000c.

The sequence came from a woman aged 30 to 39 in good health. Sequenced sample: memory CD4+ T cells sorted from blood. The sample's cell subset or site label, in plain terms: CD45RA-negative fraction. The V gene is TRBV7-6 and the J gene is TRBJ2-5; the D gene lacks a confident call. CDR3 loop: CASSLGSNQETQYF. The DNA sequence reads TGTGCCAGCAGCTTAGGATCTAACCAAGAGACCCAGTACTTC.